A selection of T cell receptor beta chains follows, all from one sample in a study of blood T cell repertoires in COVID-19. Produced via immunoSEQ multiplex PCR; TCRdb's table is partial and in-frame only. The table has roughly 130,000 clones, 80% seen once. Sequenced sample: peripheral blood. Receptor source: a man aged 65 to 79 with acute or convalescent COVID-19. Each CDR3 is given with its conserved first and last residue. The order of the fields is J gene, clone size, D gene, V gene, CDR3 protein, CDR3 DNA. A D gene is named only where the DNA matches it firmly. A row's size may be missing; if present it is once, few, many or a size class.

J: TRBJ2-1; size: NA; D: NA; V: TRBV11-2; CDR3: CASSLEWTPSSYNEQFF; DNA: TGTGCCAGCAGCTTAGAATGGACACCGAGCTCCTACAATGAGCAGTTCTTC
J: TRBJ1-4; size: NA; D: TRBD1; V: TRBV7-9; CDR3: CASSRQGWNEKLFF; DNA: TGTGCCAGCAGTCGACAGGGTTGGAATGAAAAACTGTTTTTT
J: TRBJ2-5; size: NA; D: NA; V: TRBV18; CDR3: CASSPRKGFLAIETQYF; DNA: TGTGCCAGCTCACCACGGAAAGGCTTTCTAGCAATAGAGACCCAGTACTTC
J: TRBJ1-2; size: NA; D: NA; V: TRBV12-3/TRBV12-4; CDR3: CASSLGGLGGYTF; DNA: TGTGCCAGCAGTTTAGGGGGCTTAGGCGGCTACACCTTC
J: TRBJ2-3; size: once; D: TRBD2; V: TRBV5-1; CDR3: CASSLLAGGTDTQYF; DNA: TGCGCCAGCAGCTTGCTAGCGGGGGGCACAGATACGCAGTATTTT
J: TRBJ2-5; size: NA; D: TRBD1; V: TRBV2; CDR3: CASSEVIGTGPSETQYF; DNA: TGTGCCAGCAGTGAAGTAATCGGGACAGGGCCTTCCGAGACCCAGTACTTC
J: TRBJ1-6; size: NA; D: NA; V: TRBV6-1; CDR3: CASSDPGSPLHF; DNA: TGTGCCAGCAGTGATCCGGGTTCACCCCTCCACTTT
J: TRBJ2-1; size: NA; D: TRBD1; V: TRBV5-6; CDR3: CASSPPGTAYNEQFF; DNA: TGTGCCAGCAGCCCGCCAGGGACAGCTTACAATGAGCAGTTCTTC
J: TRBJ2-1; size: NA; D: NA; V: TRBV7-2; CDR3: CASSKRGGNEQFF; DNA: TGTGCCAGCAGCAAGAGGGGGGGGAATGAGCAGTTCTTC
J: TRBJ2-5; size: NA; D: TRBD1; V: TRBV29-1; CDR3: CSALDRGETQYF; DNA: TGCAGCGCCCTGGACAGGGGGGAGACCCAGTACTTC
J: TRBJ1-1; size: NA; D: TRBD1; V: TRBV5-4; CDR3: CASSQGQWNTEAFF; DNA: TGTGCCAGCAGCCAGGGACAGTGGAACACTGAAGCTTTCTTT
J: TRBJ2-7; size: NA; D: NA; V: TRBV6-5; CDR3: CASSRGSAGGGEQYF; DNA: TGTGCCAGCAGTCGGGGGTCGGCAGGGGGAGGCGAGCAGTACTTC
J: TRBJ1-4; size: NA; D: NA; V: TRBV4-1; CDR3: CASSQDRVGDEKLFF; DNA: TGCGCCAGCAGCCAAGACAGGGTTGGAGATGAAAAACTGTTTTTT
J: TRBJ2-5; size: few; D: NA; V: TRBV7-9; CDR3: CASNLGAGEETQYF; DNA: TGTGCCAGCAACCTTGGGGCAGGGGAAGAGACCCAGTACTTC
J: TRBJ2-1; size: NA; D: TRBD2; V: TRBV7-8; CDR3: CASSVRGGTSEQFF; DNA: TGTGCCAGCAGCGTCCGGGGAGGGACGAGTGAGCAGTTCTTC
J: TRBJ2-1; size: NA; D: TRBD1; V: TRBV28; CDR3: CASRSTGTADNEQFF; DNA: TGTGCCAGCAGGTCTACCGGGACAGCGGACAATGAGCAGTTCTTC
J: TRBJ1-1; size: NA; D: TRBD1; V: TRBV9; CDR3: CASSLTGGTEAFF; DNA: TGTGCCAGCAGCCTAACAGGGGGCACTGAAGCTTTCTTT
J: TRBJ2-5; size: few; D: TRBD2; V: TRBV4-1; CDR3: CASSQDSGGAQETQYF; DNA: TGCGCCAGCAGCCAGGATAGCGGGGGGGCCCAAGAGACCCAGTACTTC
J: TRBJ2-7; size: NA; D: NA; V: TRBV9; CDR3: CASSVGPRGTYEQYF; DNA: TGTGCCAGCAGCGTAGGCCCCCGGGGTACCTACGAGCAGTACTTC
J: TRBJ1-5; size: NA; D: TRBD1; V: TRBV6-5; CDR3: CASSFGTGANQPQHF; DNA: TGTGCCAGCAGTTTCGGGACAGGGGCCAATCAGCCCCAGCATTTT
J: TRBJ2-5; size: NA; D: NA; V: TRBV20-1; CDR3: CSARVGGTQYF; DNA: TGCAGTGCTAGAGTAGGAGGGACCCAGTACTTC
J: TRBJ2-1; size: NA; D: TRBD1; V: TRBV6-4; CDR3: CASRTQGEAYNEQFF; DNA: TGTGCCAGCAGAACACAGGGGGAAGCCTACAATGAGCAGTTCTTC
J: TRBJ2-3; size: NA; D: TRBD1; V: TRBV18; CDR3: CASSTGTGDTQYF; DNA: TGTGCCAGCTCAACCGGGACAGGAGATACGCAGTATTTT
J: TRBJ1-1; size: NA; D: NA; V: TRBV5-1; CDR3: CASSLGWAGLENTEAFF; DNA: TGCGCCAGCAGCTTGGGCTGGGCAGGGCTTGAGAACACTGAAGCTTTCTTT
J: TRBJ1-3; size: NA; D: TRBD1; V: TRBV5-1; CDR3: CASSHSGTAGNTIYF; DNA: TGCGCCAGCAGCCATTCCGGGACAGCTGGAAACACCATATATTTT
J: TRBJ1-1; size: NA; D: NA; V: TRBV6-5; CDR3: CASLPAGRGYTEAFF; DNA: TGTGCCAGTTTACCCGCAGGCAGGGGCTATACTGAAGCTTTCTTT
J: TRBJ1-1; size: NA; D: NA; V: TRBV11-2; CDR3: CASSLAFRNTEAFF; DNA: TGTGCCAGCAGCTTAGCGTTCAGAAACACTGAAGCTTTCTTT
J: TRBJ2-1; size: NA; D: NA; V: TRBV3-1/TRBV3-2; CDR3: CASSHSGGGYNEQFF; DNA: TGTGCCAGCAGCCATTCCGGAGGTGGCTACAATGAGCAGTTCTTC
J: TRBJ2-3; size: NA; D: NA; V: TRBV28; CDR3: CASNEGWRGTDTQYF; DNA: TGTGCCAGCAATGAGGGGTGGAGGGGCACAGATACGCAGTATTTT
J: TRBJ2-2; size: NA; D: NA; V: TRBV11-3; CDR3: CASSFRAGDTGELFF; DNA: TGTGCCAGCAGCTTTCGCGCCGGAGATACCGGGGAGCTGTTTTTT
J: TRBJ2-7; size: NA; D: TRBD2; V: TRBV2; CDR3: CASSGGAGGPPYEQYF; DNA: TGTGCCAGCAGCGGGGGAGCGGGGGGGCCTCCCTACGAGCAGTACTTC
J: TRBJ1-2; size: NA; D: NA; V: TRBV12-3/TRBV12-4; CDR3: CASSLLRAGGYTF; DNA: TGTGCCAGCAGCCTTTTGAGGGCCGGCGGCTACACCTTC
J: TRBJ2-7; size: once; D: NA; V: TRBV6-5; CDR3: CASTVLNTGSYEQYF; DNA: TGTGCCAGCACTGTACTCAATACGGGATCCTACGAGCAGTACTTC
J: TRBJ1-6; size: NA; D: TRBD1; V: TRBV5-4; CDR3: CASSIQTGTGDSPLHF; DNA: TGTGCCAGCAGCATTCAAACCGGGACAGGAGATTCACCCCTCCACTTT
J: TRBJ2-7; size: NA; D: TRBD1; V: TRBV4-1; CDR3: CASSQGQGREQYF; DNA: TGCGCCAGCAGCCAAGGACAGGGCCGCGAGCAGTACTTC
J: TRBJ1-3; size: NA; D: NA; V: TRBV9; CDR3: CASSPRLVSGNTIYF; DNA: TGTGCCAGCAGCCCCCGTTTAGTCTCTGGAAACACCATATATTTT
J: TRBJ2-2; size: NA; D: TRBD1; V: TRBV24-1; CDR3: CATRTDRGPVGELFF; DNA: TGTGCCACCAGGACGGACAGGGGGCCGGTCGGGGAGCTGTTTTTT
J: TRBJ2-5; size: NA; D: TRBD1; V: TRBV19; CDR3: CASSHRQGARETQYF; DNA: TGTGCCAGTAGTCACCGACAGGGGGCAAGAGAGACCCAGTACTTC
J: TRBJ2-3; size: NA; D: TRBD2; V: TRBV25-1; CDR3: CASSGTSGGPGDTQYF; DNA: TGTGCCAGCAGCGGGACTAGCGGGGGCCCCGGAGATACGCAGTATTTT
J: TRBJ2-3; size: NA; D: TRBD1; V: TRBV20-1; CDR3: CSASPQGVDTQYF; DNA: TGCAGTGCTAGTCCCCAGGGGGTTGATACGCAGTATTTT
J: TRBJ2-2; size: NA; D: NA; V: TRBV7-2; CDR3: CASSLAPGGRTNTGELFF; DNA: TGTGCCAGCAGCTTAGCCCCGGGGGGCAGGACGAACACCGGGGAGCTGTTTTTT
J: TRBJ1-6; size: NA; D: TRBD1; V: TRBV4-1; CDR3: CASSQVTGTYNSPLHF; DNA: TGCGCCAGCAGCCAAGTGACAGGGACTTATAATTCACCCCTCCACTTT
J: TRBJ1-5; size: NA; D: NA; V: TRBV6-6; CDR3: CASTTGGRYQPQHF; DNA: TGTGCCAGCACGACGGGGGGGCGGTATCAGCCCCAGCATTTT
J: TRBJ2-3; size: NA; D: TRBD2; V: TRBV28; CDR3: CASSPRTSGGRDTQYF; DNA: TGTGCCAGCAGCCCTAGAACTAGCGGGGGGAGAGATACGCAGTATTTT
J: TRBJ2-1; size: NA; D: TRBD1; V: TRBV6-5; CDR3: CASTRTGVNEQFF; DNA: TGTGCCAGCACCAGGACAGGGGTTAACGAGCAGTTCTTC
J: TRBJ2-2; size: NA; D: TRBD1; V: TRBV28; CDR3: CASSFPWTGGNGELFF; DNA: TGTGCCAGCAGTTTCCCATGGACAGGGGGGAACGGGGAGCTGTTTTTT
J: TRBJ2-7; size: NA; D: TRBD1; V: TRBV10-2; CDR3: CASSGDRASYEQYF; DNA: TGCGCCAGCAGTGGGGACAGGGCCAGCTACGAGCAGTACTTC
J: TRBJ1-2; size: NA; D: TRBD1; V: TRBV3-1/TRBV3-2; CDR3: CASSPLRQGAYGYTF; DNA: TGTGCCAGCAGCCCACTCAGACAGGGGGCGTATGGCTACACCTTC
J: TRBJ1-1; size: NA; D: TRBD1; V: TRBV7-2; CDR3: CASQKGAGNTEAFF; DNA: TGTGCCAGCCAAAAGGGGGCGGGGAACACTGAAGCTTTCTTT
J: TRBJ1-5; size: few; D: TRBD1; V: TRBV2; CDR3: CASSERLEGQAINQPQHF; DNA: TGTGCCAGCAGTGAACGGCTTGAGGGACAGGCGATAAATCAGCCCCAGCATTTT